The TCR beta chain described here comes from a study of spatial heterogeneity in lung cancer. At the level of the study: Fewer alpha-chain than beta-chain sequences were consistently detected.

Time point: sample taken at primary tumor resection. The donor group consisted of roughly 76 patients who had untreated, early-stage non-small cell lung cancer. Extraction of whole RNA from tumor, nontumor lung or frozen PBMC preceded unsorted sequencing. CDR1 is DFQATT, CDR2 SNEGSKA, per germline (reference sequence). The V and J ends lost 0 bases and 9 bases, in that order; junction bases with no gene match: 11. This CDR3 has 18 residues. In this sample, this clonotype is large. Every molecule of TCR cDNA had its own unique molecular identifier. TCRdb ran MiXCR on the 5' RACE reads and lists one entry per CDR3 protein. The repertoire holds several hundred distinct CDR3 sequences, with approximately 13% as singletons.

The sequence was obtained from a male donor with early-stage non-small cell lung cancer. Sample: normal lung tissue next to the tumor, taken at surgery. The genes are TRBV20-1 and TRBJ2-1; 16 bases match TRBD2. The CDR3 DNA follows: TGCAGTGCTAGAGATCTCGGGACTAGCGGGAGGGTTTTAAGTGAGCAGTTCTTC. Translated, it gives CSARDLGTSGRVLSEQFF.